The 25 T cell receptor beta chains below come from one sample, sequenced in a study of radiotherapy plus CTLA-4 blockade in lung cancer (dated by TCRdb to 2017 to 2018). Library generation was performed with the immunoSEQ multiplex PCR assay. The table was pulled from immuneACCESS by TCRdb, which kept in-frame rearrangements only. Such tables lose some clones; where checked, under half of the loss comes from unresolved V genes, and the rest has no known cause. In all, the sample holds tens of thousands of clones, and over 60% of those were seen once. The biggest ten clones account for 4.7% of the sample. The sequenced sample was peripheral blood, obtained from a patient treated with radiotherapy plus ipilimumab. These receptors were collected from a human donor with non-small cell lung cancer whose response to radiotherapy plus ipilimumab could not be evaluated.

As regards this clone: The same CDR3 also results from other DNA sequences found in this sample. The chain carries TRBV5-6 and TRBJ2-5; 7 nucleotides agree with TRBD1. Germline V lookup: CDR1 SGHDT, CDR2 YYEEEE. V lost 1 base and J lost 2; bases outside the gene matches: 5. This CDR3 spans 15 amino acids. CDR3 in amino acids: CASSLTQGSQETQYF. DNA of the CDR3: TGTGCCAGCAGCTTGACACAGGGGTCACAAGAGACCCAGTACTTC.

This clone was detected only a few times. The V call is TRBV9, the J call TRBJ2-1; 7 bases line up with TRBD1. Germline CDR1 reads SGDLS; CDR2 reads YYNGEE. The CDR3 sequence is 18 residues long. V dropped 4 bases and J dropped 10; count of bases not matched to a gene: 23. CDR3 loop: CASSPTLYSGGWGGEQFF. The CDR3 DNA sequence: TGTGCCAGCAGCCCAACTCTTTACTCAGGGGGTTGGGGTGGGGAGCAGTTCTTC. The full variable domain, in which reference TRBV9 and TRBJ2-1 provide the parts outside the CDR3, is DSGVTQTPKHLITATGQRVTLRCSPRSGDLSVYWYQQSLDQGLQFLIQYYNGEERAKGNILERFSAQQFPDLHSELNLSSLELGDSALYFCASSPTLYSGGWGGEQFFGPGTRLTVL.

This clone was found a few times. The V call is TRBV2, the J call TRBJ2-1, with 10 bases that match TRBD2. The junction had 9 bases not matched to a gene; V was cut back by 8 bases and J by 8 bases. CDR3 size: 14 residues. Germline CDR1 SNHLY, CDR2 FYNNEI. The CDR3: CASRSGRAADEQFF. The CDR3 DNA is TGTGCCAGCCGAAGCGGGAGGGCCGCGGATGAGCAGTTCTTC.

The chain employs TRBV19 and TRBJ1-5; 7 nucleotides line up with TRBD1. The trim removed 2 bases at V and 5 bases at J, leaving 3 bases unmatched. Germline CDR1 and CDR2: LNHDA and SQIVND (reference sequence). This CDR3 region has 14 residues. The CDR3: CASSIPGGDQPQHF. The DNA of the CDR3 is TGTGCCAGTAGTATACCAGGGGGTGATCAGCCCCAGCATTTT.

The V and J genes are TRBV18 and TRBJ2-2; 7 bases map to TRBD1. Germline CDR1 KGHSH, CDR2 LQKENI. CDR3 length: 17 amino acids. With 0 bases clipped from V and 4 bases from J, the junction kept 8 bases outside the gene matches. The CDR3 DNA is TGTGCCAGCTCACCACCGTTGAACAGGGGTGTCACCGGGGAGCTGTTTTTT. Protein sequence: CASSPPLNRGVTGELFF.

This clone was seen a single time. The CDR3 nucleotides are TGCGCCAGCAGCTCCCTAGCGGGCCAATCCAATGAGCAGTTCTTC. Protein sequence: CASSSLAGQSNEQFF. V usage is TRBV5-1 and J usage is TRBJ2-1, with 8 bases fitting TRBD2. The V segment lost 3 bases and the J segment 6 bases; nucleotides outside the gene matches: 8. CDR1 is SGHRS, CDR2 YFSETQ, per germline. The CDR3 is 15 amino acids.

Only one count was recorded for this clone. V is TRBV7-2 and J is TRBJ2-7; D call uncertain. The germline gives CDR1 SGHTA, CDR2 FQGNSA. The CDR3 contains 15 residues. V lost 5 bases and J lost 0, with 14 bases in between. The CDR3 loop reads CASSPGFVASYEQYF. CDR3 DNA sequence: TGTGCCAGCAGCCCAGGTTTCGTCGCCTCCTACGAGCAGTACTTC.

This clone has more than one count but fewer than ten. CDR3 sequence reads: CASSLAGVAYNEQFF. CDR3 nucleotide sequence: TGTGCCAGCAGCTTAGCGGGAGTGGCCTACAATGAGCAGTTCTTC. The chain carries TRBV11-2 and TRBJ2-1; D is possibly TRBD2 (6 bases). Germline assignment: CDR1 SGHAT and CDR2 FQNNGV. This CDR3 is 15 amino acids long. V lost 1 base to trimming and J lost 2 bases, with 9 bases between them.

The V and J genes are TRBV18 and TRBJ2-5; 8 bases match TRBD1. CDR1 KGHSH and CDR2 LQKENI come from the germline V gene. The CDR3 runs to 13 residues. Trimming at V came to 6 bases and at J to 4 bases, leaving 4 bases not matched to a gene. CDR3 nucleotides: TGTGCCAGCTCGCCTGACAGGGGAGAGACCCAGTACTTC. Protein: CASSPDRGETQYF.

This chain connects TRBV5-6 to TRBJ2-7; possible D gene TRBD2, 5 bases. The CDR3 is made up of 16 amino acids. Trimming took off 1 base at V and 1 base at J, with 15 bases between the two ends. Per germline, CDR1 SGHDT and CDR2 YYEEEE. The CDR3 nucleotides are TGTGCCAGCAGCTTGTCAGTGGGGAGAGGATCCTACGAGCAGTACTTC. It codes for CASSLSVGRGSYEQYF.

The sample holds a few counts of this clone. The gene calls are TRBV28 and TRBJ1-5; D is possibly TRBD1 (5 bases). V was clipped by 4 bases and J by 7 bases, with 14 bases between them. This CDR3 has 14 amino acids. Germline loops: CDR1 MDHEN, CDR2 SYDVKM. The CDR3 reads CASSSQGVRQPQHF. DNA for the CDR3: TGTGCCAGCAGTTCCCAGGGTGTAAGGCAGCCCCAGCATTTT.

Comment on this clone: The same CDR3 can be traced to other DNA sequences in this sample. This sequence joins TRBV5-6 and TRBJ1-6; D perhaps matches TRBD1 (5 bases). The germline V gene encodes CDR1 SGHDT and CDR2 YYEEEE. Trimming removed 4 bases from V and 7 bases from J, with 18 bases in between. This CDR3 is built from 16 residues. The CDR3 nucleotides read TGTGCCAGCAGCCCCTACGGGACTGCTGACAATTCACCCCTCCACTTT. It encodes CASSPYGTADNSPLHF.

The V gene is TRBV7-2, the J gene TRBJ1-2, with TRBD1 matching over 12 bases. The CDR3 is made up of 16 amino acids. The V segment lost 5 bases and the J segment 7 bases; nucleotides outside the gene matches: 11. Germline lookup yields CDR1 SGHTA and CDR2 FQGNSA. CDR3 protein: CASSAGTGGLVGGYTF. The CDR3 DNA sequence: TGTGCCAGCAGCGCAGGGACAGGGGGCTTGGTTGGTGGCTACACCTTC.

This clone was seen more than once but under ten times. This CDR3 is CASSPLRGPPNEKLFF. CDR3 DNA: TGTGCCAGCAGCCCCCTGAGAGGGCCCCCTAATGAAAAACTGTTTTTT. The rearrangement links TRBV7-2 to TRBJ1-4; no definite D call. The CDR3 is made up of 16 amino acids. CDR1 and CDR2 (germline): SGHTA, FQGNSA. V lost 5 bases, J lost 3 bases, and 16 bases lay in between. Variable domain in full (rest from reference TRBV7-2 and TRBJ1-4): GAGVSQSPSNKVTEKGKDVELRCDPISGHTALYWYRQSLGQGLEFLIYFQGNSAPDKSGLPSDRFSAERTGGSVSTLTIQRTQQEDSAVYLCASSPLRGPPNEKLFFGSGTQLSVL.

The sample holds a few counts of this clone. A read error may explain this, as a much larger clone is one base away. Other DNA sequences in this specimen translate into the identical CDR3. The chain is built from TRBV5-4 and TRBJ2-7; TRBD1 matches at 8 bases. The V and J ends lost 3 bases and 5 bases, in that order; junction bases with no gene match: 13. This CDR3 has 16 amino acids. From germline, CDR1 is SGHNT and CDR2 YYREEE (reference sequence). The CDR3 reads CASSYVRGTGGNEQYF. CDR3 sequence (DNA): TGTGCCAGCAGCTATGTCCGAGGGACAGGTGGCAACGAGCAGTACTTC.

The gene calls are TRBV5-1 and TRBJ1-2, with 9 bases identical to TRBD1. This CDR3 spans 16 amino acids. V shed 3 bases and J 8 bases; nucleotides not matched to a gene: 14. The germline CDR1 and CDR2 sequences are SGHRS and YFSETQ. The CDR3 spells CASSSDRGGPTMGYTF. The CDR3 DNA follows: TGCGCCAGCAGCTCCGACAGGGGGGGACCTACTATGGGCTACACCTTC.

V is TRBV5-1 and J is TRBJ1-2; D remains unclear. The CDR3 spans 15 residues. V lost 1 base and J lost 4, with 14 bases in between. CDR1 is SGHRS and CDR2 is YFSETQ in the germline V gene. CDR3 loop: CASSLFGEGIYGYTF. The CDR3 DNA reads TGCGCCAGCAGCTTGTTCGGGGAAGGGATCTATGGCTACACCTTC.

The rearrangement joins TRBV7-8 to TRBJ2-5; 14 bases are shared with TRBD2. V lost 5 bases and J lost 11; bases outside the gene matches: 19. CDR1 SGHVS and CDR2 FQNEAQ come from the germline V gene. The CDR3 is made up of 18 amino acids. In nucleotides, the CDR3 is TGTGCCAGCAGCCTATCGGGAGGGACTAGCGGGAGAGGTAGTGAGCAGTACTTC. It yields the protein CASSLSGGTSGRGSEQYF.

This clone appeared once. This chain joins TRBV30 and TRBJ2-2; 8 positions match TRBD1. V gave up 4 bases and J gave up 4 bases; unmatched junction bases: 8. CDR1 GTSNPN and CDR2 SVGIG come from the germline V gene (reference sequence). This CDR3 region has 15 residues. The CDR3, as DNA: TGTGCCTGGAACCCGGGACAGGTCACCACCGGGGAGCTGTTTTTT. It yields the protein CAWNPGQVTTGELFF.

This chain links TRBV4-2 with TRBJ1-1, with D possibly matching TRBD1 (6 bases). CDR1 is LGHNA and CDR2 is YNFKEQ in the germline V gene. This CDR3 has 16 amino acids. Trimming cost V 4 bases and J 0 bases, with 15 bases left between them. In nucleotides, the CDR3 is TGTGCCAGCAGCCCTGCTCCACAGGGCATGAACACTGAAGCTTTCTTT. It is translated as CASSPAPQGMNTEAFF.

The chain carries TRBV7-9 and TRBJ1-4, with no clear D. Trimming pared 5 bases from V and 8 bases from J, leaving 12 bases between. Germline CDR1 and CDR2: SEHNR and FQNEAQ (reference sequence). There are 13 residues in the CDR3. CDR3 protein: CASSPGSGEKLFF. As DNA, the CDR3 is TGTGCCAGCAGCCCTGGGTCGGGGGAAAAACTGTTTTTT. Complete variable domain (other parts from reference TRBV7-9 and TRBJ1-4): DTGVSQNPRHKITKRGQNVTFRCDPISEHNRLYWYRQTLGQGPEFLTYFQNEAQLEKSRLLSDRFSAERPKGSFSTLEIQRTEQGDSAMYLCASSPGSGEKLFFGSGTQLSVL.

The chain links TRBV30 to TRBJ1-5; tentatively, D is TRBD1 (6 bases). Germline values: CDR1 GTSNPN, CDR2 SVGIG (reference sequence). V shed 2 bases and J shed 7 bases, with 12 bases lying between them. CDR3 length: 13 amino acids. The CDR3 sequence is CAWSSGDGQPQHF. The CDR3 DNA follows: TGTGCCTGGAGTTCAGGGGATGGGCAGCCCCAGCATTTT.

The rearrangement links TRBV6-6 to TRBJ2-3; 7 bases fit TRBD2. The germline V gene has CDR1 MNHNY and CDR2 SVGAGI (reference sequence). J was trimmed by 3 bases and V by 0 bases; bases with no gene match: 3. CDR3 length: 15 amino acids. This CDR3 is CASSYSVGGTDTQYF. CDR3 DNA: TGTGCCAGCAGTTACTCGGTGGGAGGGACAGATACGCAGTATTTT.

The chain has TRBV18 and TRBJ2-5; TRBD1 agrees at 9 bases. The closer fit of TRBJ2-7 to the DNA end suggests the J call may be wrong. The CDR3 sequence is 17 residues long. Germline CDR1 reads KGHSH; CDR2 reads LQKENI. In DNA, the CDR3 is TGTGCCAGCTCAAAAATCCGGGACAGGGCGGGGTCCTACGAGCAGTACTTC. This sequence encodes CASSKIRDRAGSYEQYF.

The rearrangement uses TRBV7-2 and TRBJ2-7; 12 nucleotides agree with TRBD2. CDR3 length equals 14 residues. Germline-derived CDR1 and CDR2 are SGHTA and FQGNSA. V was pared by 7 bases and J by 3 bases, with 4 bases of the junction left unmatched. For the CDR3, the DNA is TGTGCCAGCAAGCTAGCGGGAGGGCACTACGAGCAGTACTTC. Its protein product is CASKLAGGHYEQYF. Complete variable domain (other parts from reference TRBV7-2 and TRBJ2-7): GAGVSQSPSNKVTEKGKDVELRCDPISGHTALYWYRQSLGQGLEFLIYFQGNSAPDKSGLPSDRFSAERTGGSVSTLTIQRTQQEDSAVYLCASKLAGGHYEQYFGPGTRLTVT.